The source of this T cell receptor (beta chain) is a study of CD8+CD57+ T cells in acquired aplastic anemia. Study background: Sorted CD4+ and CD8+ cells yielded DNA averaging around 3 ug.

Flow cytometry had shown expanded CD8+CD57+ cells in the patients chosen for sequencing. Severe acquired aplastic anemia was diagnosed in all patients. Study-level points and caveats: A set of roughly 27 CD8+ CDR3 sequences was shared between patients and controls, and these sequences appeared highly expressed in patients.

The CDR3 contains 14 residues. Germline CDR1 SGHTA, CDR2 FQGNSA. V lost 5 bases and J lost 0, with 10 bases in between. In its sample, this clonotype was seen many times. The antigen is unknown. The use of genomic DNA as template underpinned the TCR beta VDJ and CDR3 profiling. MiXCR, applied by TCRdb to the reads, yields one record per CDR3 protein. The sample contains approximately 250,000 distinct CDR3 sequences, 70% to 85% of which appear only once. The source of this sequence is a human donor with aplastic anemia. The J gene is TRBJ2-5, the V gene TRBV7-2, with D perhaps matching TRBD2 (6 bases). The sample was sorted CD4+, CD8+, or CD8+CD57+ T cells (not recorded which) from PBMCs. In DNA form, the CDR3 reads TGTGCCAGCAGCCAAGCGGGCAACCAAGAGACCCAGTACTTC. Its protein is CASSQAGNQETQYF.